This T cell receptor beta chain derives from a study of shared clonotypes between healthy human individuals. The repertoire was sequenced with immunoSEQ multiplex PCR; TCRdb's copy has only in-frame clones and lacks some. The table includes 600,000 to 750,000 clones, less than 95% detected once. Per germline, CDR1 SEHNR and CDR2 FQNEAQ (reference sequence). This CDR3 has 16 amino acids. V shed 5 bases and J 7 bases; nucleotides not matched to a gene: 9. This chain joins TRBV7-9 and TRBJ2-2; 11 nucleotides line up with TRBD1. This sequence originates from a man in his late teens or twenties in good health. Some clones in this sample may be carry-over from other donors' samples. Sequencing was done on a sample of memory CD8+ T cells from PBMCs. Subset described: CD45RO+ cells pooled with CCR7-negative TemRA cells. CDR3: CASSLRTGGIDGELFF. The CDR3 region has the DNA TGTGCCAGCAGCCTAAGGACAGGGGGCATTGACGGGGAGCTGTTTTTT.